This T cell receptor (beta chain) was profiled in a study of blood T cell repertoires in COVID-19. As for the study in general: In each case, the material was cDNA or gDNA derived from T cells, B-cell-depleted T cells, or PBMCs.

The assay was immunoSEQ multiplex PCR, and TCRdb's table has in-frame clones only and misses some. Counted here are some 150,000 clones, about 82% occurring once; the ten biggest clones make up roughly 2.9%. V was clipped by 4 bases and J by 6 bases; unmatched bases: 6. The germline V gene has CDR1 MNHEY and CDR2 SVGAGI. The CDR3 is 14 residues long. The chain carries TRBV6-5 and TRBJ2-7; 10 positions match TRBD1. This receptor was taken from a woman aged 40-49 years with active or convalescent COVID-19. The specimen was peripheral blood. CDR3 protein: CASSWGDRGAEQYF. The CDR3 DNA is TGTGCCAGCAGTTGGGGGGACAGGGGTGCCGAGCAGTACTTC.